This entry is about one T cell receptor beta chain. As originally analysed: Scientists estimated how many nucleated cells there were by amplifying reference gene primers. The data were produced by immunoSEQ multiplex PCR, yet TCRdb's version contains in-frame clones alone and is incomplete. V and J calls and clone size are copied from that table; D and trimming were computed from the DNA. The profile shows 200,000 to 250,000 clones, approximately 80% of them singletons. This entry comes from a study of blood T cell repertoires in COVID-19. Study summary: T cells, B-cell-depleted T cells, or PBMCs supplied cDNA or gDNA.

Adults between roughly 18 and 89 years of age took part from approximately 24 US areas. Germline loops: CDR1 SGHVS, CDR2 FNYEAQ. CDR3 length: 15 amino acids. V was trimmed by 1 base and J by 4 bases, leaving 12 bases between them. The sequenced sample was PBMCs or T cells enriched from blood (not recorded which). This clonotype was obtained from a woman aged 40 to 55 with acute COVID-19. V is TRBV7-6 and J is TRBJ2-3; a possible D gene is TRBD2 (5 bases). The CDR3 DNA reads as TGTGCCAGCAGCTTAGGGGCGGGTGTGGCAGATACGCAGTATTTT. It specifies CASSLGAGVADTQYF.